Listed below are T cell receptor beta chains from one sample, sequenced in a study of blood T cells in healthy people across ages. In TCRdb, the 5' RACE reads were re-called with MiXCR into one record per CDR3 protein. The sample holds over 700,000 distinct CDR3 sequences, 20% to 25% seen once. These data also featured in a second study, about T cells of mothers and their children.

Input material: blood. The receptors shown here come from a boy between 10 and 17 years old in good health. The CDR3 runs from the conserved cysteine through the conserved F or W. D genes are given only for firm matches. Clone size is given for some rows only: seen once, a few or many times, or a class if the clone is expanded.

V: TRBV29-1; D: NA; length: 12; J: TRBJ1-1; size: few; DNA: TGCAGCGTTGATGACAGGATTGCTGAAGCTTTCTTT; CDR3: CSVDDRIAEAFF
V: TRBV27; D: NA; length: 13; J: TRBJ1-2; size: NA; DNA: TGTGCCAGCAGTCTTGGACTTACCTATGGCTACACCTTC; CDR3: CASSLGLTYGYTF
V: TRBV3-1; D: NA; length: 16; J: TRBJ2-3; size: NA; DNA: TGTGCCAGCAGCCAAGAGTATAGATCTTCCACAGATACGCAGTATTTT; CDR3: CASSQEYRSSTDTQYF
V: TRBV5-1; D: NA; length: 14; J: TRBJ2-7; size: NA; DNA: TGCGCCAGCAGCTTTGAAGGGACATCCTACGAGCAGTACTTC; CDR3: CASSFEGTSYEQYF
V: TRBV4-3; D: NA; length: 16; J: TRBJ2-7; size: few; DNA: TGCGCCAGCAGCCAAGGGGCTAGGATAGAATCCTACGAGCAGTACTTC; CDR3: CASSQGARIESYEQYF
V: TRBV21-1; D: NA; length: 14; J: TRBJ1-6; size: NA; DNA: TGTGCCAGCAGCAAAGGGCAGGGCCGTTCACCCCTCCACTTT; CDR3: CASSKGQGRSPLHF
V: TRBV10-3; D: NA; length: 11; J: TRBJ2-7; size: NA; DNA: TGTGCCACTCTACAGGACTACGAGCAGTACTTC; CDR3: CATLQDYEQYF
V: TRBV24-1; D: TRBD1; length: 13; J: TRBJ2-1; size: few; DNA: TGTGCCACAAGGGGGACAGGGGTGAATGAGCAGTTCTTC; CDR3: CATRGTGVNEQFF
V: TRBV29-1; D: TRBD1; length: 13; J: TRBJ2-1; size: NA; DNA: TGCAGCGTTGGGGGACAGGGGAACAATGAGCAGTTCTTC; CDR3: CSVGGQGNNEQFF
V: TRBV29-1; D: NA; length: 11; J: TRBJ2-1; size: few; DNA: TGCAGCGTACGGGGGACGGGTGAGCAGTTCTTC; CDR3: CSVRGTGEQFF
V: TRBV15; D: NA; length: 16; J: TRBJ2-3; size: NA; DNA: TGTGCCACCAGCACGGACCGTTGGGGAAGCACAGATACGCAGTATTTT; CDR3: CATSTDRWGSTDTQYF
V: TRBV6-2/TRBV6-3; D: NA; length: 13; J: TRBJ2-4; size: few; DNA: TGTGCCAGCAGTTACTCGCCGATTGGAGGGGGCTTTTTC; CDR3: CASSYSPIGGGFF
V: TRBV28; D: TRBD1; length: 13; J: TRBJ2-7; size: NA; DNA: TGTGCCAGCAGCTCGGACAGGGGCCACGAGCAGTACTTC; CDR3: CASSSDRGHEQYF
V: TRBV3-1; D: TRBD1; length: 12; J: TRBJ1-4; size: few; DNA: TGTGCCAGCAGCCAAGGACAGGGTGAACTGTTTTTT; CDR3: CASSQGQGELFF
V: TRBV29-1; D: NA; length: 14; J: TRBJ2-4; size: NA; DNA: TGCAGCGTTACAGACTCGGTAGCCAAAAACATTCAGTACTTC; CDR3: CSVTDSVAKNIQYF
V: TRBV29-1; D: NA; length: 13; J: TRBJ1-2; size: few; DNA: TGCAGCGTTGATACAGGGCGGGGCTATGGCTACACCTTC; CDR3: CSVDTGRGYGYTF
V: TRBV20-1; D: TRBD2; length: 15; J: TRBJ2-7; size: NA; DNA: TGCAGTGCTAGAGAACCCGGGACTAGCGACTACGAGCAGTACTTC; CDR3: CSAREPGTSDYEQYF
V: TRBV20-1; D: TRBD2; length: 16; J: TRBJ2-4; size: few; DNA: TGCAGTGCCCAAACCCAAACTAGCGCCGAGGCAGACATTCAGTACTTC; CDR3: CSAQTQTSAEADIQYF
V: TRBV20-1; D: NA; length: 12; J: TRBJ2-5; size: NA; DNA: TGCAGTGCTGATACTAGAGCGGCCGAGCAGCTCTTC; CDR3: CSADTRAAEQLF
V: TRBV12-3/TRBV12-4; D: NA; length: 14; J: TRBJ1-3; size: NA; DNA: TGTGCCAGCAATCAAGCTGGGGCTGGAAACACCATATATTTT; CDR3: CASNQAGAGNTIYF
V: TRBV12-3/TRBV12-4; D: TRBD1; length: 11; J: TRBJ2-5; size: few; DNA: TGTGCCAGCATCAGAAGAAGGGGGCTGTTCTTC; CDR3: CASIRRRGLFF
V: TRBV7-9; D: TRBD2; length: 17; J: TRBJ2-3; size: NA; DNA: TGTGCCAGCAGCTATAGAATAGAGCGGGGAGGCACAGATACGCAGTATTTT; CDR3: CASSYRIERGGTDTQYF
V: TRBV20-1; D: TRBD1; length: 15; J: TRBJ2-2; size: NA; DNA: TGCAGTGCACATGACAGGGGGGAGAACACCGGGGAGCTGTTTTTT; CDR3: CSAHDRGENTGELFF
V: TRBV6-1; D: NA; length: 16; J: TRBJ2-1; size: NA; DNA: TGTGCCAGCAGCTCCGGACGGTGGGGTTCCTACAATGAGCAGTTCTTC; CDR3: CASSSGRWGSYNEQFF
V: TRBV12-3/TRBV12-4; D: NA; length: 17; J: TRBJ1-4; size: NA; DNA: TGTGCCAGCTCCTTTCAGTTTCTGAATAAGAGGGGTGAAAAACTGTTTTTT; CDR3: CASSFQFLNKRGEKLFF
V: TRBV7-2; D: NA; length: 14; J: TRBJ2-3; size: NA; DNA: TGTGCCAGCAGCCCAAGCTACGGGGGTGGGACGCAGTATTTT; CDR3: CASSPSYGGGTQYF
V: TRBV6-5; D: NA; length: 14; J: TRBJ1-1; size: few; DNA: TGTGCCAGCAGTTACTCTAGCGGGACGGGTGAAGCTTTCTTT; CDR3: CASSYSSGTGEAFF
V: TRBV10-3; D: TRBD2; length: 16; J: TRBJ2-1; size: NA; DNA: TGTGCCATCAGTGAGAAGATAGCGGGAGTTCGGAATGAGCAGTTCTTC; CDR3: CAISEKIAGVRNEQFF
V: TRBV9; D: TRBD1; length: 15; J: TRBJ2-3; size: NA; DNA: TGTGCCAGCAGCGTAGATGGGGACAGGGCAGATACGCAGTATTTT; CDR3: CASSVDGDRADTQYF
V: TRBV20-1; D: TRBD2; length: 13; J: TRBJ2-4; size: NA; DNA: TGCAGTGCTTCTTATAGCGGGGGAAACATTCAGTACTTC; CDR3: CSASYSGGNIQYF
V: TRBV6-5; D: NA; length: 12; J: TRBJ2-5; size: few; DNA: TGTGCCAGCAACCGACCCCAAGAGACCCAGTACTTC; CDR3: CASNRPQETQYF
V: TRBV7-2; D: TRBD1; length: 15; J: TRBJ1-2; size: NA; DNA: TGTGCCAGCAGCCCCAGCTCCGGGACAGCCCTTGGCTACACCTTC; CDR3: CASSPSSGTALGYTF
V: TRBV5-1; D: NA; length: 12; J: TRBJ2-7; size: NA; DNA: TGCGCCAGCAGCTTGGATCGAGCGGAGCAGTACTTC; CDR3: CASSLDRAEQYF
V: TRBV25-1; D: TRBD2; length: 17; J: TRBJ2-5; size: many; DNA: TGTGCCAGCAGTGAATGGTTTAGCGGGAGAGAACAAGAGACCCAGTACTTC; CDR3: CASSEWFSGREQETQYF
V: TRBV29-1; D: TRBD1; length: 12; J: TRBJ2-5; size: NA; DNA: TGCAGCGTCCAGACAGGGCAAGAGACCCAGTACTTC; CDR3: CSVQTGQETQYF
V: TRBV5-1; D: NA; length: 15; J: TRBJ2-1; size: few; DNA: TGCGCCAGCAGCTCATGGAAGGACGAGTACAATGAGCAGTTCTTC; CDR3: CASSSWKDEYNEQFF
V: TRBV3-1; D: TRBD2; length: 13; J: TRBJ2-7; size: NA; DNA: TGTGCCAGCAGCCAACCACTAGCGTCCGAGCAGTACTTC; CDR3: CASSQPLASEQYF
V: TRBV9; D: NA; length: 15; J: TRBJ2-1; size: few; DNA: TGTGCCAGCAGCGTAAGGGGGGCCACCTCCAATGAGCAGTTCTTC; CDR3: CASSVRGATSNEQFF
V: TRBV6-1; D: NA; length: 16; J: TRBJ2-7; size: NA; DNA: TGTGCCAGCAGCTCCACATCCGACAGGTTCTTCGACGAGCAGTACTTC; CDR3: CASSSTSDRFFDEQYF
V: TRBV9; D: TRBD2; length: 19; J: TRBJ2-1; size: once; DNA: TGTGCCAGCAGCGTAGGGGGCGGTAGCGGGACCGTCTCCTACAATGAGCAGTTCTTC; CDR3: CASSVGGGSGTVSYNEQFF
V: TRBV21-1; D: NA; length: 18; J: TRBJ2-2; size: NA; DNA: TGTGCCAGCAGCAATTCCTCCGGGGGGCAGGGGAACACCGGGGAGCTGTTTTTT; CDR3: CASSNSSGGQGNTGELFF
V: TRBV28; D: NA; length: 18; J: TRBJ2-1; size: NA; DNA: TGTGCCAGCAGCCCTCGTCCCCTTACTAGGGTCACCTACAATGAGCAGTTCTTC; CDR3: CASSPRPLTRVTYNEQFF
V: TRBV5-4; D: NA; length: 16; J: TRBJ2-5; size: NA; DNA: TGTGCCAGCAGCTTGGCCGCTAGGGGGGTCCAAGAGACCCAGTACTTC; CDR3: CASSLAARGVQETQYF
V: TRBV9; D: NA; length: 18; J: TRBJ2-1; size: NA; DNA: TGTGCCAGCAGCGTAACCATCTGGACCCCAGGGCGGTACAATGAGCAGTTCTTC; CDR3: CASSVTIWTPGRYNEQFF
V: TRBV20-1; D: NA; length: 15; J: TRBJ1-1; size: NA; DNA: TGCAGTGCTAGAGATTGGTCTGGGGTTAACACTGAAGCTTTCTTT; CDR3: CSARDWSGVNTEAFF
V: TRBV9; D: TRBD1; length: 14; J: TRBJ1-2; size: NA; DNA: TGTGCCAGCAGCGTAGGGACAGGGGGCAATGGCTACACCTTC; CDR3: CASSVGTGGNGYTF
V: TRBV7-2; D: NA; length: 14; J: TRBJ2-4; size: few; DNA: TGTGCCAGCAGCTCTGGAGGGGGGGTAAACATTCAGTACTTC; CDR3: CASSSGGGVNIQYF
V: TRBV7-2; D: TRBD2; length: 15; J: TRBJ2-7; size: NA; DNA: TGTGCCAGCAGCCATCCAGCGGGAGGCCTCTACGAGCGGTACTTC; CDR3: CASSHPAGGLYERYF
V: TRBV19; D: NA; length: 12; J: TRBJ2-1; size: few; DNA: TGTGCCAGTAGTCCCTTCTCCAATGAGCAGTTCTTC; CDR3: CASSPFSNEQFF
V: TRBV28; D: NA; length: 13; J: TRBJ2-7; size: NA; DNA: TGTGCCAGCAGTTTCGTTCTGGGATACGAGCAGTACTTC; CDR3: CASSFVLGYEQYF
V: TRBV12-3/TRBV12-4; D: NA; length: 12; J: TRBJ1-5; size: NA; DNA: TGTGCCAGCAGTCCCCTAAATCAGCCCCAGCATTTT; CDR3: CASSPLNQPQHF
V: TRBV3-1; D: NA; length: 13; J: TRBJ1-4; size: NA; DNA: TGTGCCAGCAGCCCCTCGGGTTCCGAAAAACTGTTTTTT; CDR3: CASSPSGSEKLFF
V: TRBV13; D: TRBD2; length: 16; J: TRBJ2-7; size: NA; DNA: TGTGCCAGCAGCTTAAGAGGACTAGCGGGAGCGTACGAGCAGTACTTC; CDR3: CASSLRGLAGAYEQYF
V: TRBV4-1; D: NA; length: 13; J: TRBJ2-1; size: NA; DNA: TGCGCCAGCAGCCACCTAGCGACGGATGAGCAGTTCTTC; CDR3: CASSHLATDEQFF
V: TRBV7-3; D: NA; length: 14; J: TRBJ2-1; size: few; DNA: TGTGCCAGCAGCTCGGACCCCACGGGGAATGAGCAGTTCTTC; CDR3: CASSSDPTGNEQFF
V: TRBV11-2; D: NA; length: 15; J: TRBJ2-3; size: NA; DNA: TGTGCCAGCAGCGCCCTCATTTCTAGGGCGGATACGCAGTATTTT; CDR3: CASSALISRADTQYF
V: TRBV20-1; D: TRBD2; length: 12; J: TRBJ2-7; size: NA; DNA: TGCAGTGCCATTAGCGGGGAAGGCGAGCAGTACTTC; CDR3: CSAISGEGEQYF